Sequencing of this T cell receptor beta chain was carried out in a study of metastatic and nonmetastatic thyroid tumors. About the study: Across blood and tumor or nodule tissue, repertoires from malignant and benign thyroid patients were compared with one another.

Trimming at V came to 5 bases and at J to 7 bases, leaving 8 bases not matched to a gene. The CDR3 runs 13 residues. CDR1 is SGHNT and CDR2 is YYREEE in the germline V gene (reference sequence). This clone was counted many times. Its antigen is not known. Per the original methods: What underpinned the distant-metastasis classifier for papillary thyroid cancer was the set of CDR3 differences across clinicopathological groups. MiXCR re-clonotyped the PCR reads for TCRdb. TCRdb, not the original authors, processed these V and J calls. The profile shows around 26,000 clones, about 12% of them singletons. Each patient went into thyroid surgery without having received any treatment. Study-wide findings and caveats: The study reportedly found significantly higher TCR beta diversity in malignant thyroid tumors than benign nodules, in blood and tumor.

The source is a female donor with papillary thyroid cancer or a benign thyroid nodule (not recorded which). Some clones in this sample may be carry-over from other donors' samples. Source material: blood. The chain joins TRBV5-4 to TRBJ2-7; 8 nucleotides align to TRBD1. CDR3 coding DNA: TGTGCCAGCAGTCGTGGACAGGGCGGTGAGCAGTACTTC. Translating it yields CASSRGQGGEQYF.